The sequence of this T cell receptor (beta chain) was determined in a study of sequential checkpoint blockade in melanoma. As for the study in general: Randomization was 1:1 between first-line nivolumab→ipilimumab and ipilimumab→nivolumab.

TCRdb keeps only in-frame clones here, not all; method: immunoSEQ multiplex PCR. The table includes about 11,000 clones, under 30% detected once. This clone was counted a few times. Treatment reported: randomized to nivolumab then ipilimumab (arm A) or the reverse (arm B). This TCR derives from a human donor with melanoma. Specimen: tumor tissue (inferred from file names), collected from a patient given nivolumab and ipilimumab in sequence.

In DNA form, the CDR3 reads TGTGCCAGCAGCTTAAACAGGGGAGGACTCTCCAATGAGCAGTTCTTC. Translated, it gives CASSLNRGGLSNEQFF. The rearrangement joins TRBV11-3 to TRBJ2-1; tentative D call: TRBD1 (7 bases). The CDR3 runs 16 residues. CDR1 SGHNT and CDR2 YENEEA come from the germline V gene. V shed 2 bases and J shed 6 bases, with 17 bases lying between them.